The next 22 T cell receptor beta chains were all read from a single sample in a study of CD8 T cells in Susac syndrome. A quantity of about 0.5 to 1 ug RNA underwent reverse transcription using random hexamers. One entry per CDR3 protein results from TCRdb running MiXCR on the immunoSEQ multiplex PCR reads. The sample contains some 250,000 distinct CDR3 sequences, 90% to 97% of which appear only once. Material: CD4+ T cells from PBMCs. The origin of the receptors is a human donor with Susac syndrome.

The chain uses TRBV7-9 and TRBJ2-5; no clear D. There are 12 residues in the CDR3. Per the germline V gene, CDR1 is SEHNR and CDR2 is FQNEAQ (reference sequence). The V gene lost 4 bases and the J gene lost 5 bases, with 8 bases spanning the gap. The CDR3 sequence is CASSSVKETQYF. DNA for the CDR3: TGTGCCAGCAGCTCAGTTAAGGAGACCCAGTACTTC.

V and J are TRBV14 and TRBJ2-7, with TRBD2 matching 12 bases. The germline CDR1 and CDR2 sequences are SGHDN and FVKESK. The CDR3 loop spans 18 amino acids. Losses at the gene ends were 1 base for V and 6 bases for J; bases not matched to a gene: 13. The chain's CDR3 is CASSQAPSGRANHREQYF. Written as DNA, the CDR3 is TGTGCCAGCAGCCAAGCCCCTAGCGGGAGGGCCAATCATCGCGAGCAGTACTTC. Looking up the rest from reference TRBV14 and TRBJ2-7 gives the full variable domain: EAGVTQFPSHSVIEKGQTVTLRCDPISGHDNLYWYRRVMGKEIKFLLHFVKESKQDESGMPNNRFLAERTGGTYSTLKVQPAELEDSGVYFCASSQAPSGRANHREQYFGPGTRLTVT.

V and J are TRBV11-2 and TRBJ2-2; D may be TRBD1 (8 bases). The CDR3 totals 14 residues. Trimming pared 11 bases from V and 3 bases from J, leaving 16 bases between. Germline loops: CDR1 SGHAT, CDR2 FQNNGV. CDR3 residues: CASKRDRYTGELFF. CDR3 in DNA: TGTGCCTCTAAGCGGGACAGGTACACCGGGGAGCTGTTTTTT.

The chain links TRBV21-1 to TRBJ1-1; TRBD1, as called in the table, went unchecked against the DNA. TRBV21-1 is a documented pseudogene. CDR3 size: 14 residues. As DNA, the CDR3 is TGTGCCAGCAGCAACCGGGCGGAGGACACTGAAGCTTTCTTT. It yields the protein CASSNRAEDTEAFF.

CDR3 sequence: CASSLGGRGWRTEAFF. The CDR3 bases are TGTGCCAGCAGCTTGGGGGGTAGGGGTTGGCGAACTGAAGCTTTCTTT. The J gene is TRBJ1-1, the V gene TRBV5-4, with D tentatively TRBD1 (5 bases). Germline CDR1 SGHNT, CDR2 YYREEE (reference sequence). This CDR3 spans 16 amino acids. V shed 0 bases and J shed 5 bases, with 17 bases lying between them.

In nucleotides, the CDR3 is TGTGCCTGGAGTGTGAGGGGGGACACTGAAGCTTTCTTT. Protein sequence: CAWSVRGDTEAFF. The chain uses TRBV30 and TRBJ1-1; D may be TRBD1 (6 bases). Germline CDR1 GTSNPN, CDR2 SVGIG (reference sequence). The CDR3 extends over 13 amino acids. Between the trimmed V and J ends, which lost 0 bases and 3 bases, there was a span of 8 bases.

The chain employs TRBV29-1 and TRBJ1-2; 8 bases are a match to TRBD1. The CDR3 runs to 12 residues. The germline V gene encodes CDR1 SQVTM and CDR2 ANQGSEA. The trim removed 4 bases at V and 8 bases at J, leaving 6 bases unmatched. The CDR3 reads CSVASGGEGYTF. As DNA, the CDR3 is TGCAGCGTTGCTTCAGGGGGCGAGGGCTACACCTTC.

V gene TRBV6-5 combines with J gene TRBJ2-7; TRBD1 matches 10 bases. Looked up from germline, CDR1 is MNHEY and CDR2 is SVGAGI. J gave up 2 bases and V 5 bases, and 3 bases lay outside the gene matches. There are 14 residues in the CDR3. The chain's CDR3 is CASSRGTGAYEQYF. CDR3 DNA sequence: TGTGCCAGCAGTAGAGGGACAGGGGCCTACGAGCAGTACTTC.

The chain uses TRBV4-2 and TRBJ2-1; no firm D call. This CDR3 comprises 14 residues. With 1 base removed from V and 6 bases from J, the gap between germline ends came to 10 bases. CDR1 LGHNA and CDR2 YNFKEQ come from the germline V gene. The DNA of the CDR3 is TGTGCCAGCAGCCAAGGAATTCTAGGCAATGAGCAGTTCTTC. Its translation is CASSQGILGNEQFF.

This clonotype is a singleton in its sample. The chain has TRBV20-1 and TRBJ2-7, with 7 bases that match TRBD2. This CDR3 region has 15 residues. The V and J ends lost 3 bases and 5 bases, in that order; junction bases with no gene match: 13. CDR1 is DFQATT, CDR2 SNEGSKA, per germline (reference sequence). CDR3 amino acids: CSASSEAGEYHEQYF. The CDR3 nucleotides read TGCAGTGCTAGTAGTGAGGCGGGAGAGTATCACGAGCAGTACTTC.

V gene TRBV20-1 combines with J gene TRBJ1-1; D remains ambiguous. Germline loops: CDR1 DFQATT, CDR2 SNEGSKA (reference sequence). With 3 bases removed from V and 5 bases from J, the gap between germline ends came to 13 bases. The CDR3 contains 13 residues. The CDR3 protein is CSASMIGGTEAFF. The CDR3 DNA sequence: TGCAGTGCTAGCATGATAGGTGGAACTGAAGCTTTCTTT.

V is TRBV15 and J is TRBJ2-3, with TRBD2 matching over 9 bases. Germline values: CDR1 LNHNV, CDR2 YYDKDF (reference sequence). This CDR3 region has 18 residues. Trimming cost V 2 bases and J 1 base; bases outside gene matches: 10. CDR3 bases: TGTGCCACCAGCAGAAGTCCATCCTCTAGCGGGGGCACAGATACGCAGTATTTT. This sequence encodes CATSRSPSSSGGTDTQYF.

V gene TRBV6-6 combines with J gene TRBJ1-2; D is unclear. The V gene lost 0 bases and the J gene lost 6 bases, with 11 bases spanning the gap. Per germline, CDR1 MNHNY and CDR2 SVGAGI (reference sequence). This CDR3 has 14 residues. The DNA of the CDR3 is TGTGCCAGCAGTTACTCGTATGCAGGAAATGGCTACACCTTC. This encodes CASSYSYAGNGYTF.

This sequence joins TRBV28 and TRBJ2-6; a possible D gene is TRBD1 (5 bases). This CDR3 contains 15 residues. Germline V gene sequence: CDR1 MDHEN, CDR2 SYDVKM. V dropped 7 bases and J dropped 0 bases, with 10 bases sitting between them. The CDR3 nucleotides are TGTGCCAGCACCCAAAGGGGCTCTGGGGCCAACGTCCTGACTTTC. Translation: CASTQRGSGANVLTF. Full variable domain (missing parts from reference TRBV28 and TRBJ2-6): DVKVTQSSRYLVKRTGEKVFLECVQDMDHENMFWYRQDPGLGLRLIYFSYDVKMKEKGDIPEGYSVSREKKERFSLILESASTNQTSMYLCASTQRGSGANVLTFGAGSRLTVL.

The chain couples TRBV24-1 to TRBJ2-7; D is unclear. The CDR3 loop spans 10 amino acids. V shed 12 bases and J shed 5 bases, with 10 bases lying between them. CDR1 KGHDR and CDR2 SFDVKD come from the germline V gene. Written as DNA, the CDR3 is TGTGCCCCGCCGCCTCACGAGCAGTACTTC. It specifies CAPPPHEQYF.

In DNA, the CDR3 is TGTGCCAGCAGCCAGGGACCTAAACAGCCCCAGCATTTT. This codes for CASSQGPKQPQHF. V is TRBV11-1 and J is TRBJ1-5; tentatively, D is TRBD1 (5 bases). Germline V gives CDR1 SGHAT, CDR2 FQDESV (reference sequence). This CDR3 is 13 amino acids long. V lost 5 bases and J 7 bases, leaving 12 bases between the germline ends. Variable domain in full (rest from reference TRBV11-1 and TRBJ1-5): EAEVAQSPRYKITEKSQAVAFWCDPISGHATLYWYRQILGQGPELLVQFQDESVVDDSQLPKDRFSAERLKGVDSTLKIQPAELGDSAMYLCASSQGPKQPQHFGDGTRLSIL.

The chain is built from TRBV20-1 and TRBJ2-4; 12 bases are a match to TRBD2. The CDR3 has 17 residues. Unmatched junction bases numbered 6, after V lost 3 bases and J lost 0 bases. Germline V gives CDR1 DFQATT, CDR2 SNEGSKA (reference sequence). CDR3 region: CSASRTSGDLAKNIQYF. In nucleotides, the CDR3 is TGCAGTGCTAGTCGGACTAGCGGGGACCTAGCCAAAAACATTCAGTACTTC.

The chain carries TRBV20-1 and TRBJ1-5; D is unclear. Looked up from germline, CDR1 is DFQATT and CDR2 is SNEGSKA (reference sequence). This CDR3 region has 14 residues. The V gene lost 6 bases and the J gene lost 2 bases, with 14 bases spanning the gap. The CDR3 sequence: CSAVRGARNQPQHF. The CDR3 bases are TGCAGTGCCGTGCGGGGTGCCCGCAATCAGCCCCAGCATTTT.

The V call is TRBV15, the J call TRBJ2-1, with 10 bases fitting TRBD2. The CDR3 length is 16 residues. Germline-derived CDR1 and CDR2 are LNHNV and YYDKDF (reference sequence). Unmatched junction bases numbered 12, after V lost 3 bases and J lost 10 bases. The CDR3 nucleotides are TGTGCCACCAGCAGCTTAGCGGGAGGTTGGATTGTCGAGCAGTTCTTC. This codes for CATSSLAGGWIVEQFF.

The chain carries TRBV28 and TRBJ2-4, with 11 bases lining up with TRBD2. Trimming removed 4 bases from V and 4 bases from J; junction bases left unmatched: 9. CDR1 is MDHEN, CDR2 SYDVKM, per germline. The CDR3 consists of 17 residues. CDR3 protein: CASSSSGGLAVKNIQYF. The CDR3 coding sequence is TGTGCCAGCAGTTCCTCGGGGGGACTAGCGGTGAAAAACATTCAGTACTTC.

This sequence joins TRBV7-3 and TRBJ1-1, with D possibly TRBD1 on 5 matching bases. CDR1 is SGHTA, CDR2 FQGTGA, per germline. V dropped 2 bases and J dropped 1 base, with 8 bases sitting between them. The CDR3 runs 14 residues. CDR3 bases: TGTGCCAGCAGCTTAGGACACTCGAACACTGAAGCTTTCTTT. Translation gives CASSLGHSNTEAFF. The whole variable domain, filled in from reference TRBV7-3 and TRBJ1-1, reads GAGVSQTPSNKVTEKGKYVELRCDPISGHTALYWYRQSLGQGPEFLIYFQGTGAADDSGLPNDRFFAVRPEGSVSTLKIQRTERGDSAVYLCASSLGHSNTEAFFGQGTRLTVV.

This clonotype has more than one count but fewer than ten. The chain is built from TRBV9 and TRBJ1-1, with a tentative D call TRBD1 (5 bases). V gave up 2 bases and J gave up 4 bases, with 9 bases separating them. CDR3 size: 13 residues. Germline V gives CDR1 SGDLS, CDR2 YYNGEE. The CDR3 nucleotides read TGTGCCAGCAGCGTCCAGGGAGGCACTGAAGCTTTCTTT. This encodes CASSVQGGTEAFF.